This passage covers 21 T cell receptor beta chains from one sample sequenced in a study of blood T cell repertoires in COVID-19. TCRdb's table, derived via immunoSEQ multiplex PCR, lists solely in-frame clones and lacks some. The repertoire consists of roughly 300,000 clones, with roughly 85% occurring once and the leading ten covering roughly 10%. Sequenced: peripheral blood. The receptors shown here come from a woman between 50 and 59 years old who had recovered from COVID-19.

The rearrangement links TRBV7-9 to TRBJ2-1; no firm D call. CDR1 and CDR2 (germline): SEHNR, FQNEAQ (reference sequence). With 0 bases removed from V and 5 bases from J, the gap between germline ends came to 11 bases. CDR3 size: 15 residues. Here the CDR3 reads CASSLALGVHNEQFF. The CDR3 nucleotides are TGTGCCAGCAGCTTAGCGCTTGGAGTTCACAATGAGCAGTTCTTC.

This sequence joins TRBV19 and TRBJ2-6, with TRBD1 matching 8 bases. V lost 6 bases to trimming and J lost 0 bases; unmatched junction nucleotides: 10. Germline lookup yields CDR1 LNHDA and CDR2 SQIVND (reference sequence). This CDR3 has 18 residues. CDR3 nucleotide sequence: TGTGCCAGTAGCCGGAGGACAGGGAGGATCTCTGGGGCCAACGTCCTGACTTTC. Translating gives CASSRRTGRISGANVLTF.

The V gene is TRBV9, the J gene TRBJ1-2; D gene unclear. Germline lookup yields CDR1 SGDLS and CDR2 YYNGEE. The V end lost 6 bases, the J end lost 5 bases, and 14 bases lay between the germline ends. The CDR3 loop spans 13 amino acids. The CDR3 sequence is CASTPQSHYGYTF. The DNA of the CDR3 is TGTGCCAGCACCCCACAGTCGCATTATGGCTACACCTTC. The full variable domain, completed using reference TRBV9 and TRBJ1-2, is DSGVTQTPKHLITATGQRVTLRCSPRSGDLSVYWYQQSLDQGLQFLIQYYNGEERAKGNILERFSAQQFPDLHSELNLSSLELGDSALYFCASTPQSHYGYTFGSGTRLTVV.

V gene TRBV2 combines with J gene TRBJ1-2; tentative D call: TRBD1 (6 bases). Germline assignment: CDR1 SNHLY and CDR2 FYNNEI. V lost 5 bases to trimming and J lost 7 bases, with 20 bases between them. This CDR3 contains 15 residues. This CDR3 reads CASSPQTGNRRGYTF. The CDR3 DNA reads TGTGCCAGCAGTCCCCAAACAGGGAACCGGCGTGGCTACACCTTC.

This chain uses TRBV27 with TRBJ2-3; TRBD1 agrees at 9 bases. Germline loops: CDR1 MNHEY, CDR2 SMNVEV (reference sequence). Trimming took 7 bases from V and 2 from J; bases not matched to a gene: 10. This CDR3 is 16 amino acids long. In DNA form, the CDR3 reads TGTGCCAGCAAACAGGGGGGACAGGGAATCACAGATACGCAGTATTTT. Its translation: CASKQGGQGITDTQYF.

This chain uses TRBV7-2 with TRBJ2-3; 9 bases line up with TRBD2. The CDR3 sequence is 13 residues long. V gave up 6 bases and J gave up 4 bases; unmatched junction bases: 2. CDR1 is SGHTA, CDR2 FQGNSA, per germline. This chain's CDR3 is CASRVAGADTQYF. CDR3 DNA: TGTGCCAGCAGGGTAGCGGGAGCAGATACGCAGTATTTT.

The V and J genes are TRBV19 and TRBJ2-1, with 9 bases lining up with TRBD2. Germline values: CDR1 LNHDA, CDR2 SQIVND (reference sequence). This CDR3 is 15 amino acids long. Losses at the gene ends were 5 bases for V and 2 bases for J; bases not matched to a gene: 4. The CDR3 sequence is CASSPTSGPYNEQFF. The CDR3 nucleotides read TGTGCCAGTAGTCCTACTAGCGGGCCCTACAATGAGCAGTTCTTC. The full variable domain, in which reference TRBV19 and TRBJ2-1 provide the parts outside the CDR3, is DGGITQSPKYLFRKEGQNVTLSCEQNLNHDAMYWYRQDPGQGLRLIYYSQIVNDFQKGDIAEGYSVSREKKESFPLTVTSAQKNPTAFYLCASSPTSGPYNEQFFGPGTRLTVL.

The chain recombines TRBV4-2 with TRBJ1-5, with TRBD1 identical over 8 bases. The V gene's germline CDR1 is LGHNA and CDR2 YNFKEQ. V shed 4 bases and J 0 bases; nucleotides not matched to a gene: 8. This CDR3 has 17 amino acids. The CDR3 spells CASSLWTGSNSNQPQHF. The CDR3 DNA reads TGTGCCAGCAGCCTATGGACAGGGTCTAATAGCAATCAGCCCCAGCATTTT.

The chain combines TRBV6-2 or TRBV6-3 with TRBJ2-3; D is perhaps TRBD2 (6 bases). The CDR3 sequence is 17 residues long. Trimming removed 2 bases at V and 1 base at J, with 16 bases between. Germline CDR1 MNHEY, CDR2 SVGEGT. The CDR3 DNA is TGTGCCAGCAGTTACCGACTAACCCCTAGCGGCACAGATACGCAGTATTTT. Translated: CASSYRLTPSGTDTQYF.

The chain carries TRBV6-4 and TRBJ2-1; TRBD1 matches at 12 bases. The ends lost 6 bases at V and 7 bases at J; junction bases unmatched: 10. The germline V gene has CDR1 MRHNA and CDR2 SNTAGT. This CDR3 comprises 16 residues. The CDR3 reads CASSPKPGQGANEQFF. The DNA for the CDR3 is TGTGCCAGCAGCCCCAAGCCGGGACAGGGGGCTAATGAGCAGTTCTTC.

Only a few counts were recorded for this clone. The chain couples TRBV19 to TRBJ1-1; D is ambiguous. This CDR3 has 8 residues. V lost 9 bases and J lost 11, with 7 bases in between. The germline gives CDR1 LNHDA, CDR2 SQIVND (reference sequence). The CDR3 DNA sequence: TGTGCCAGCTCGGGGGCTTTCTTT. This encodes CASSGAFF.

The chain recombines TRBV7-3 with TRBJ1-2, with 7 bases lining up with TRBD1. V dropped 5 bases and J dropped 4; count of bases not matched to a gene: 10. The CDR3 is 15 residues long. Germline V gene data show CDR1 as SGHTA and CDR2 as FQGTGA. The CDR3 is CASSPSGTAIYGYTF. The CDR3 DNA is TGTGCCAGCAGCCCCTCCGGGACAGCCATCTATGGCTACACCTTC.

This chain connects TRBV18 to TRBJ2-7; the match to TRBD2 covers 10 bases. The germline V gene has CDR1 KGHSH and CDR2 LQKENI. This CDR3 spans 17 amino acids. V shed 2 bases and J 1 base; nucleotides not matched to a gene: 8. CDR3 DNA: TGTGCCAGCTCACCATCGGCCACTAGCGGGGAATCCTACGAGCAGTACTTC. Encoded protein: CASSPSATSGESYEQYF. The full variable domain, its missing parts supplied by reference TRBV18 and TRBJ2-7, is NAGVMQNPRHLVRRRGQEARLRCSPMKGHSHVYWYRQLPEEGLKFMVYLQKENIIDESGMPKERFSAEFPKEGPSILRIQQVVRGDSAAYFCASSPSATSGESYEQYFGPGTRLTVT.

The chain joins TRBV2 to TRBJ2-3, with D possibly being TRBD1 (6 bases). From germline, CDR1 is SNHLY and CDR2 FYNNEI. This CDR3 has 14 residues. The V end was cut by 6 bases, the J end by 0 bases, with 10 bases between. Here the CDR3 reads CASSHRVSTDTQYF. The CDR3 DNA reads TGTGCCAGCAGCCACAGGGTTAGCACAGATACGCAGTATTTT.

CDR3 sequence (DNA): TGCGCCAGCAGCCACCTCCTCCTAGCGGGAGGGCCAGGAGGGGAGCTGTTTTTT. Protein product: CASSHLLLAGGPGGELFF. The genes are TRBV4-3 and TRBJ2-2; 12 bases line up with TRBD2. The V gene end was trimmed by 3 bases and the J gene end by 8 bases; junction bases not matched to a gene: 13. In germline, CDR1 is LGHNA, CDR2 YSLEER. The CDR3 sequence is 18 residues long.

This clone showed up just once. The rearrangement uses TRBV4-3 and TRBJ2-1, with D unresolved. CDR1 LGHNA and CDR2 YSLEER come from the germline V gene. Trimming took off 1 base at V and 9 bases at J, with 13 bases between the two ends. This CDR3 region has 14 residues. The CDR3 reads CASSQGQLRGEQFF. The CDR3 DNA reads TGCGCCAGCAGCCAAGGGCAGCTTCGCGGTGAGCAGTTCTTC.

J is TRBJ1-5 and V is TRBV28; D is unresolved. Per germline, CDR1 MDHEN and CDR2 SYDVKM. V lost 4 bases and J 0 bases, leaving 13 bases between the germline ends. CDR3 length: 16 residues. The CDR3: CASSYQRFYSNQPQHF. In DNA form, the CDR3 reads TGTGCCAGCAGTTACCAGCGATTCTATAGCAATCAGCCCCAGCATTTT.

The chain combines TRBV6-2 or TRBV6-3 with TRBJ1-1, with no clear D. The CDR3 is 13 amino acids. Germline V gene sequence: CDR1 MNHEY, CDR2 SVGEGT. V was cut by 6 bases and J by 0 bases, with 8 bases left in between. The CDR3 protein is CASSRHLNTEAFF. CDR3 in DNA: TGTGCCAGCAGCCGACACCTGAACACTGAAGCTTTCTTT.

The CDR3 DNA sequence: TGTGCCAGCTCCCCCCCTGGGGCAACAGGGGGAGTCTACGAGCAGTACTTC. It encodes CASSPPGATGGVYEQYF. V is TRBV18 and J is TRBJ2-7, with TRBD1 identical over 8 bases. Trimming at V came to 6 bases and at J to 3 bases, leaving 16 bases not matched to a gene. CDR3 length: 17 residues. The germline CDR1 and CDR2 sequences are KGHSH and LQKENI.

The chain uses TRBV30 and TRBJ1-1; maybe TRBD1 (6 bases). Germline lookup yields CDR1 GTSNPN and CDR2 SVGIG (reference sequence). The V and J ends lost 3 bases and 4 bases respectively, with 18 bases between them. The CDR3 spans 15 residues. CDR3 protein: CAWRNRERGSTEAFF. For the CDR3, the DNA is TGTGCCTGGAGGAACAGGGAAAGGGGAAGCACTGAAGCTTTCTTT.

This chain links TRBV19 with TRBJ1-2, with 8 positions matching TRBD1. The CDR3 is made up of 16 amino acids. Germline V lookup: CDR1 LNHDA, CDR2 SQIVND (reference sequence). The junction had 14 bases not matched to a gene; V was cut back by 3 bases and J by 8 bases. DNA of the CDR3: TGTGCCAGTAGTATCCCAGGGGGCGCATCTATGGGCGGCTACACCTTC. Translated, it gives CASSIPGGASMGGYTF.